The clone carrying this T cell receptor beta chain was seen a handful of times. Authors' data handling: Amplification from reference gene primers served as the basis for estimated nucleated cell counts. Generated by immunoSEQ multiplex PCR, the TCRdb table keeps only in-frame clones and is missing some. V, J and clone size were drawn from that table, and D and trimming were deduced from the DNA. The data show about 200,000 clones, roughly 82% seen once. This record belongs to a study of blood T cell repertoires in COVID-19. For the study at large: COVID-19 samples from acute and convalescent phases originated in the United States, Italy and Spain. PBMCs, B-cell-depleted T cells, or T cells were the source of the cDNA or gDNA that made up the material.

The study recruited people aged 18 to 89 years across around 23 US areas. Germline V gene data show CDR1 as SGHTA and CDR2 as FQGNSA. J lost 4 bases, V lost 5 bases, and 11 bases had no gene match. The CDR3 totals 16 residues. Sequences were obtained from PBMCs or T cells enriched from blood (not recorded which). The TCR comes from a man aged 40-55 years who had recovered from COVID-19. The gene calls are TRBV7-2 and TRBJ1-3; 7 nucleotides match TRBD1. The CDR3 DNA follows: TGTGCCAGCAGCCCCCGGGACAGTTTAGCCGGAAACACCATATATTTT. Translated, it gives CASSPRDSLAGNTIYF.